This T cell receptor (beta chain) was recorded in a study of blood T cell repertoires in COVID-19. Looking at the study overall: Donors in the United States, Italy and Spain gave samples during acute or convalescent COVID-19. PBMCs, B-cell-depleted T cells, or T cells provided the cDNA or gDNA that made up the material.

Per the authors' pipeline: Cell counts per sample came from amplifying reference gene primers. Data came from immunoSEQ multiplex PCR; TCRdb stores just in-frame clones and leaves some out. V, J and clone size reflect that table, while D and trimming were determined from the DNA. The repertoire holds roughly 120,000 clones, with about 80% as singletons. This CDR3 has 14 residues. V trimming: 3 bases; J trimming: 2 bases; junction bases outside the gene matches: 3. Germline-derived CDR1 and CDR2 are KGHSH and LQKENI. Sequencing used peripheral blood. This receptor was identified in a man aged 70-80 years with acute or convalescent COVID-19. The chain joins TRBV18 to TRBJ2-5; 7 bases are shared with TRBD1. The CDR3 is CASSPGQQQETQYF. CDR3 sequence (DNA): TGTGCCAGCTCACCGGGACAGCAACAAGAGACCCAGTACTTC.